The present TCR beta chain was sequenced within a study of T cell responses to AZD1222 COVID-19 vaccine. A note on this clone: Its antigen is currently unknown.

Assay: immunoSEQ multiplex PCR; the TCRdb copy retains only in-frame clones and omits some. The sample lists 100,000 to 150,000 clones, about 91% occurring once. Findings and limits, study-wide: CD4 TCRs covered the whole spike, strongest at regions 160-218 and 743-854. Clonal diversity was possibly underestimated, and the donors were mostly white British, with more females. Nearly half of spike-specific TCRs reportedly target unmutated variant regions.

This specimen consisted of peripheral blood, obtained 28 days after the second AZD1222 dose. This TCR was recovered from an adult who received the AZD1222 COVID-19 vaccine.

The CDR3: CSVAGVLAGGWNEQFF. The CDR3 region has the DNA TGCAGCGTCGCTGGCGTACTAGCGGGAGGTTGGAATGAGCAGTTCTTC. The chain couples TRBV29-1 to TRBJ2-1; 12 nucleotides agree with TRBD2. Germline loops: CDR1 SQVTM, CDR2 ANQGSEA. The V gene end was trimmed by 6 bases and the J gene end by 7 bases; junction bases not matched to a gene: 13. The CDR3 is 16 residues long.